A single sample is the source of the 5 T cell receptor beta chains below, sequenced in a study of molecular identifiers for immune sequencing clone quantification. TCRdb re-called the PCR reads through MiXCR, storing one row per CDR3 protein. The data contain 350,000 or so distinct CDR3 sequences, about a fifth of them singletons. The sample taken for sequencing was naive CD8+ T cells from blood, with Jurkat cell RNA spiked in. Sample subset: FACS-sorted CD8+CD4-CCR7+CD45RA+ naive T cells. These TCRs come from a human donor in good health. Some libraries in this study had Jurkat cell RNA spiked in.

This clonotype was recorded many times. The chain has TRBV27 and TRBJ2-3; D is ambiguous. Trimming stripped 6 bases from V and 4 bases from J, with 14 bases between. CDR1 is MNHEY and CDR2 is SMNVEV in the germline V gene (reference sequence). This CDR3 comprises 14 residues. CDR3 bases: TGTGCCAGCAGCTTTGGAGTCAAGGCAGATACGCAGTATTTT. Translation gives CASSFGVKADTQYF.

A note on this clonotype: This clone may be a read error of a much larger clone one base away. CDR3 bases: TGCGCCAGCAGCTTTCGGGCAGGTACTCTGGATGGCTACACCTTC. It yields the protein CASSFRAGTLDGYTF. This sequence joins TRBV5-1 and TRBJ1-2; D is ambiguous. The CDR3 is 15 amino acids. Germline values: CDR1 SGHRS, CDR2 YFSETQ. Trimming removed 2 bases at V and 6 bases at J, with 17 bases between.

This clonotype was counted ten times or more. The CDR3 is CASSPRATGETQYF. As DNA, the CDR3 is TGTGCCAGCAGTCCGCGGGCGACGGGGGAGACCCAGTACTTC. The J gene is TRBJ2-5, the V gene TRBV28; perhaps TRBD2 as D (5 bases). The CDR3 has 14 amino acids. Per the germline V gene, CDR1 is MDHEN and CDR2 is SYDVKM. V lost 5 bases, J lost 5 bases, and 15 bases lay in between.

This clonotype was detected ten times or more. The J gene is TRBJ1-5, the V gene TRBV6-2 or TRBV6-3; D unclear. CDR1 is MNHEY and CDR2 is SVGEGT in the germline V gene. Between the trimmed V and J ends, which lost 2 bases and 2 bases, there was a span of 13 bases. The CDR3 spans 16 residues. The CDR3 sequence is CASSYLRPGGNQPQHF. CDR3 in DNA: TGTGCCAGCAGTTACCTCCGCCCCGGCGGCAATCAGCCCCAGCATTTT.

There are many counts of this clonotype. The CDR3 DNA is TGTGCCAATGGCCTCGGCACAGATACGCAGTATTTT. Residues: CANGLGTDTQYF. The chain recombines TRBV12-3 or TRBV12-4 with TRBJ2-3; D uncertain. The V end lost 10 bases, the J end lost 1 base, and 9 bases lay between the germline ends. The CDR3 runs to 12 residues.